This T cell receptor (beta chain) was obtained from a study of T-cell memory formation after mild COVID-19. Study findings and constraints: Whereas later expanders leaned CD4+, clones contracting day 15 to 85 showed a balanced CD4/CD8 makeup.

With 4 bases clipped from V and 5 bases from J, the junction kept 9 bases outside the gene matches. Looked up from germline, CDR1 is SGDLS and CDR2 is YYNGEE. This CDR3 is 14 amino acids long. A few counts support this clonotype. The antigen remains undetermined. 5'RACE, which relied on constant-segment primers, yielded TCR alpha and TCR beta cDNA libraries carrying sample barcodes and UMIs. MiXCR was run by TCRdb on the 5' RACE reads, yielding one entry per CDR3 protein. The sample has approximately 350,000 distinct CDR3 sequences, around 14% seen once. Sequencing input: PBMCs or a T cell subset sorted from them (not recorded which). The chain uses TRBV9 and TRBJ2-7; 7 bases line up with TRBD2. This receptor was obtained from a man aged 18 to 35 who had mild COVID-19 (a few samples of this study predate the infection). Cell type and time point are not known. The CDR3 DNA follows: TGTGCCAGCAGCCCCCTCGGACTAGTTCACGAGCAGTACTTC. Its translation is CASSPLGLVHEQYF.